This TCR beta chain comes out of a study of shared clonotypes between healthy human individuals. Study-wide results and limits: Compared with clonotypes that all four donors shared, non-shared clonotypes had lower generation probabilities. Investigators collected only blood, and repertoires in tissues likely differ. Though the depth was large, rarefaction showed that sorted-subset sequencing was incomplete.

Naive CD8 cells lacked CD45RO and underwent positive selection for CCR7, leaving out terminally differentiated effector memory CD45RA+ cells. A note on this clone: Its antigen is unidentified.

Original data processing: Filtering differed, since immunoSEQ gave only junction sequences and no quality scores. The assay was immunoSEQ multiplex PCR, and TCRdb's table has in-frame clones only and misses some. The DNA was the basis for D and trimming; V, J and clone size are from that table. The sample has some 600,000 clones; 95% to 96% are singletons. The specimen was naive CD8+ T cells sorted from blood. The sequence derives from a woman in her twenties or thirties in good health.

The CDR3 loop reads CASSPTGGNQPQHF. The CDR3 coding sequence is TGTGCCAGCAGCCCGACAGGGGGGAATCAGCCCCAGCATTTT. This rearrangement joins TRBV7-9 to TRBJ1-5, with 9 bases lining up with TRBD1. Germline CDR1 SEHNR, CDR2 FQNEAQ (reference sequence). With 5 bases clipped from V and 4 bases from J, the junction kept 3 bases outside the gene matches. The CDR3 contains 14 residues.